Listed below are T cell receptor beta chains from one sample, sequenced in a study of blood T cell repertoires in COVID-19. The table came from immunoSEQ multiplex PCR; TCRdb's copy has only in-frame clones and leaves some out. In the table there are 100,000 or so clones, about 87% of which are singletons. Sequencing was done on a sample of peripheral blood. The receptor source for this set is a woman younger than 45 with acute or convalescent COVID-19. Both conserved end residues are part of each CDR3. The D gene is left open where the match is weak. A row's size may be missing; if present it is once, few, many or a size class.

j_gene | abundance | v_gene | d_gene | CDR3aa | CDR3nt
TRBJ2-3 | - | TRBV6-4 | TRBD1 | CASSDTDRASTDTQYF | TGTGCCAGCAGTGACACGGACAGGGCCTCCACAGATACGCAGTATTTT
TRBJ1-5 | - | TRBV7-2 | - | CASSLRQNQPQHF | TGTGCCAGCAGCTTAAGACAGAATCAGCCCCAGCATTTT
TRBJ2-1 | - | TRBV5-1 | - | CASSLVGTPNNEQFF | TGCGCCAGCAGCTTGGTTGGGACACCTAACAATGAGCAGTTCTTC
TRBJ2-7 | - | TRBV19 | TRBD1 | CAASPNRGSYEQYF | TGTGCCGCTTCCCCAAACAGGGGCTCCTACGAGCAGTACTTC
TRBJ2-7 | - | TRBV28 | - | CASTEGSPGYEQYF | TGTGCCAGCACTGAGGGTAGCCCAGGCTACGAGCAGTACTTC
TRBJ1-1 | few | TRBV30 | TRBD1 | CAWSVQTGNRRAFF | TGTGCCTGGAGTGTCCAGACAGGGAATAGACGGGCTTTCTTT
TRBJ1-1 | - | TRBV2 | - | CASSSTANTEAFF | TGTGCCAGCAGTTCCACAGCGAACACTGAAGCTTTCTTT
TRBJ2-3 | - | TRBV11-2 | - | CASSPDYTDTQYF | TGTGCCAGCAGCCCAGATTATACAGATACGCAGTATTTT
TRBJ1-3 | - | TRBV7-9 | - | CAHEAIAFGNTIYF | TGTGCCCACGAGGCCATCGCGTTTGGAAACACCATATATTTT
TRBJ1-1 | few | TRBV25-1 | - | CASSAPQGIERAFF | TGTGCCAGCAGTGCCCCACAGGGAATTGAGCGGGCTTTCTTT
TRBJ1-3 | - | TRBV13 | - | CASSLGMQDSGNTIYF | TGTGCCAGCAGCTTAGGAATGCAGGACTCTGGAAACACCATATATTTT
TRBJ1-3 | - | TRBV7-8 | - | CASSRVWGGLAGNTIYF | TGTGCCAGCAGCCGAGTCTGGGGGGGCCTAGCTGGAAACACCATATATTTT
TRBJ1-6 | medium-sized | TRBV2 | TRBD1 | CASAAEGALNNSPLHF | TGTGCCAGCGCGGCGGAGGGGGCTTTGAATAATTCACCCCTCCACTTT
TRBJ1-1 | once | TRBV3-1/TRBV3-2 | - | CASLQGAKAFF | TGTGCCAGCCTCCAGGGCGCCAAAGCTTTCTTT
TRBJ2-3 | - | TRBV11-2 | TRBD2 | CASSLRQRGGLNF | TGTGCCAGCAGCTTAAGGCAGCGGGGGGGCCTGAATTTT
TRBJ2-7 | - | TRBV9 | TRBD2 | CASSVASSGGLLNEQYF | TGTGCCAGCAGCGTAGCCTCTAGCGGGGGGCTTCTGAACGAGCAGTACTTC
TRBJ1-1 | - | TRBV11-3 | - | CASSSSGDRITEAFF | TGTGCCAGCAGCTCGTCAGGGGATCGGATCACTGAAGCTTTCTTT
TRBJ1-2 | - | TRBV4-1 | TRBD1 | CASSQADRVGGYTF | TGCGCCAGCAGCCAAGCAGACAGGGTAGGTGGCTACACCTTC
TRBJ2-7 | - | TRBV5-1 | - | CASSSRDFHEQYF | TGCGCCAGCAGCTCAAGGGACTTTCACGAGCAGTACTTC
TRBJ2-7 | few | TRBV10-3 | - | CAISSQAGQYSYEQYF | TGTGCCATCAGTTCCCAGGCGGGACAGTACTCCTACGAGCAGTACTTC
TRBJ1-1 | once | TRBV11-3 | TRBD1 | CASSLGQGGPTEAFF | TGTGCCAGCAGCTTAGGACAGGGAGGCCCCACTGAAGCTTTCTTT
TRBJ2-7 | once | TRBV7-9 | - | CASSPSGRGRDEQYF | TGTGCCAGCAGCCCGTCAGGCAGGGGTAGGGACGAGCAGTACTTC
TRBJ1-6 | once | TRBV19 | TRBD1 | CASSADRENSPLHF | TGTGCCAGTAGTGCGGACAGGGAGAATTCACCCCTCCACTTT
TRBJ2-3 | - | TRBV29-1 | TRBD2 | CSVVYMGLAGERDTQYF | TGCAGCGTAGTCTATATGGGACTAGCGGGGGAAAGGGATACGCAGTATTTT
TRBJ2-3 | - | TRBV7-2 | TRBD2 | CASSLGLAYTDTQYF | TGTGCCAGCAGCTTAGGACTAGCTTACACAGATACGCAGTATTTT
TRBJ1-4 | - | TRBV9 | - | CASSPEGEKLFF | TGTGCCAGCAGCCCCGAGGGTGAAAAACTGTTTTTT
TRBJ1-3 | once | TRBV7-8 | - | CASILSQGSGNTIYF | TGTGCCAGCATCCTCTCACAGGGATCCGGAAACACCATATATTTT
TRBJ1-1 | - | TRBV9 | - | CASTQGTSKAAEAFF | TGTGCCAGCACCCAGGGGACGTCGAAAGCGGCTGAAGCTTTCTTT
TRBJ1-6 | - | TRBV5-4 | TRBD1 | CASSWGTGANSPLHF | TGTGCCAGCAGCTGGGGGACAGGGGCTAATTCACCCCTCCACTTT
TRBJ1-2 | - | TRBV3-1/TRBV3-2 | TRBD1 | CASSRGFVQGWYYGYTF | TGTGCCAGCAGCCGGGGCTTCGTACAGGGGTGGTACTATGGCTACACCTTC
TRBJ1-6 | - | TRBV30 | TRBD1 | CAWKGQGVFYNSPLHF | TGTGCCTGGAAAGGCCAGGGGGTTTTCTATAATTCACCCCTCCACTTT
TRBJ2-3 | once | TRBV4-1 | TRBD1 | CASSYLGQGSQYF | TGCGCCAGCAGCTACCTGGGACAGGGGTCGCAGTATTTT
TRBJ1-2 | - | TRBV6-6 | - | CASSSGAGYGYTF | TGTGCCAGCAGTAGCGGGGCAGGGTACGGCTACACCTTC
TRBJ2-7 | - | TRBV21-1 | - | CAIPLMITGVGEQYF | TGTGCCATCCCGCTCATGATAACAGGGGTCGGCGAGCAGTACTTC
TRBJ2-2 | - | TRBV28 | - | CASMGGMNTGELFF | TGTGCCAGCATGGGCGGGATGAACACCGGGGAGCTGTTTTTT